There are a few counts of the clone carrying this T cell receptor beta chain. Antigen unknown. Library construction for TCR beta used iRepertoire HTBI primers and Arm-PCR of CDR3 regions. Original methodology: Samples revealed 62 TRBV and over twelve TRBJ segments. In TCRdb, the multiplex PCR reads were re-called with MiXCR into one record per CDR3 protein. The authors' filters were not applied to this entry. The sample carries more than 650,000 distinct CDR3 sequences, around 30% recorded once. This sample was included in a study of regulatory T cells in long-lasting Graves disease. Findings of the study overall: Accuracy was possibly reduced by small sample size. With under 3,500 shared public clonotypes, persistent patients exceeded new patients, who shared about a thousand. Relative to newly diagnosed Graves' patients, persistent ones had lower TCR diversity.

The V segment lost 6 bases and the J segment 7 bases; nucleotides outside the gene matches: 5. The CDR3 length is 15 residues. Per the germline V gene, CDR1 is SGHRS and CDR2 is YFSETQ. The time point denotes: persistent/refractory GD, antithyroid drugs over 5 years with positive TRAb. RNA from PBMCs was the source of the TCR library. The sequenced sample was peripheral blood mononuclear cells (PBMCs), obtained when the disease was refractory, from a patient treated with antithyroid drugs. The source is a female donor with Graves disease. The chain employs TRBV5-1 and TRBJ2-4, with 15 bases lining up with TRBD2. CDR3 DNA sequence: TGCGCCAGCACCCAAGGGACTAGCGGGAGGAACATTCAGTACTTC. Translating it yields CASTQGTSGRNIQYF.